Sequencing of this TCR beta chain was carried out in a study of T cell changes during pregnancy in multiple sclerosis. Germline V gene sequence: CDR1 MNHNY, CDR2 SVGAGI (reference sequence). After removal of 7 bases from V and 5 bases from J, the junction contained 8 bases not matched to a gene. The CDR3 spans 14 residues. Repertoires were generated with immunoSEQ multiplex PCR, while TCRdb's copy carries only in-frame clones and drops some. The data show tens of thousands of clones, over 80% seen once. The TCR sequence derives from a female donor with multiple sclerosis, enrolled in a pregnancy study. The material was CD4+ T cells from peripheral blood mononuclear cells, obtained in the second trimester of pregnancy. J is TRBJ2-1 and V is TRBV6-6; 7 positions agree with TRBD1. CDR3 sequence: CASTATGLDNEQFF. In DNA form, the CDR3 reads TGTGCCAGCACCGCGACAGGGCTTGACAATGAGCAGTTCTTC.